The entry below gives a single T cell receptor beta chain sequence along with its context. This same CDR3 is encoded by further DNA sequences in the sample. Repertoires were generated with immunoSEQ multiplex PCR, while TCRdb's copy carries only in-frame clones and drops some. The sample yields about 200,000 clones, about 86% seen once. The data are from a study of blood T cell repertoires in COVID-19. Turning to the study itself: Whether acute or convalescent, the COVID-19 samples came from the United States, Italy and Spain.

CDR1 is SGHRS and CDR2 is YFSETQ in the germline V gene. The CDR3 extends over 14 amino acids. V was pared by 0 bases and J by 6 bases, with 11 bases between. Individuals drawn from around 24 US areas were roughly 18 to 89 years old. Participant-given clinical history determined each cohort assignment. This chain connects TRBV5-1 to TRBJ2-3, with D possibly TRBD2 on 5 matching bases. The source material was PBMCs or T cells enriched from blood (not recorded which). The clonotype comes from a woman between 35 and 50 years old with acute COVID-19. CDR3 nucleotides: TGCGCCAGCAGCTTGGGGACTTCGACGGATACGCAGTATTTT. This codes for CASSLGTSTDTQYF.